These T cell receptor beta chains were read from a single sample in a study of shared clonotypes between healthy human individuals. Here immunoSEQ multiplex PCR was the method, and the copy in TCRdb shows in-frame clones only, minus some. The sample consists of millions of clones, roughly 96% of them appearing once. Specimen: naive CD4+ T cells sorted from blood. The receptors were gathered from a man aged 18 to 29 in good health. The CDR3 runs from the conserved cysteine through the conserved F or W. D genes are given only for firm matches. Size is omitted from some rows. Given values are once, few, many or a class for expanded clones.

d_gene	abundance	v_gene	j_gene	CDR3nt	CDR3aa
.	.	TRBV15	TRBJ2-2	TGTGCCACCAGCGGGGGGATTAAGAACACCGGGGAGCTGTTTTTT	CATSGGIKNTGELFF
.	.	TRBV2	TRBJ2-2	TGTGCCAGCAGACAAACCGGGGAGCTGTTTTTT	CASRQTGELFF
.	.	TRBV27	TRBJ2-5	TGTGCCAGCAGTCTACAGGGTCGTGAGACCCAGTACTTC	CASSLQGRETQYF
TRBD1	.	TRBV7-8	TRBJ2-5	TGTGCCAGCAGCTTAAAGGGGGCCCGAGAGACCCAGTACTTC	CASSLKGARETQYF
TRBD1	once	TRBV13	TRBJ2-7	TGTGCCAGCAGCTTAGGGGGACAGGGGTCCTACGAGCAGTACTTC	CASSLGGQGSYEQYF
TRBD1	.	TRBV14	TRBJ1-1	TGTGCCAGCAGTCCCTGGACAGGACGGGGGGCTAGCACTGAAGCTTTCTTT	CASSPWTGRGASTEAFF
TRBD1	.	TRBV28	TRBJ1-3	TGTGCCAGCAGTCCCTCGGACAGGCGCTCTGGAAACACCATATATTTT	CASSPSDRRSGNTIYF
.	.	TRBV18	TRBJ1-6	TGTGCCAGCTCACCACAACAGGGAAACGAGTCACCCCTCCACTTT	CASSPQQGNESPLHF
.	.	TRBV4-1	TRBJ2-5	TGCGCCAGCAGCCAAGTTGGCGGGGCAGAGACCCAGTACTTC	CASSQVGGAETQYF
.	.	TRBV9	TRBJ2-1	TGTGCCAGCAGCGTAACAGGACTGGGAGCCTACAATGAGCAGTTCTTC	CASSVTGLGAYNEQFF
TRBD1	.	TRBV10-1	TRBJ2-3	TGCGCCAGCAGTGACAGGACAGGACCAGATACGCAGTATTTT	CASSDRTGPDTQYF
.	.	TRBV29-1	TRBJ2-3	TGCAGCGTTGAGAGCGAGCCAGATACGCAGTATTTT	CSVESEPDTQYF
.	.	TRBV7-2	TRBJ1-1	TGTGCCAGCAGCTTAGTCGTCTTGATTGGCACTGAAGCTTTCTTT	CASSLVVLIGTEAFF
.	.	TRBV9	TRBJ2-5	TGTGCCAGCAGCGTAGCACAGGATGAGACCCAGTACTTC	CASSVAQDETQYF
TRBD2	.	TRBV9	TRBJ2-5	TGTGCCAGCAGCACCTATTCCGGGACTAGCGGGGATCCGCGCGTGACCCAGTACTTC	CASSTYSGTSGDPRVTQYF
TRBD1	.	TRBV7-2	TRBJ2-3	TGTGCCAGCAGCTTACAAGGGACAGGTAGCACAGATACGCAGTATTTT	CASSLQGTGSTDTQYF
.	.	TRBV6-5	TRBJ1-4	TGTGCCAGCAGTACCTCCGGAGCAACTAATGAAAAACTGTTTTTT	CASSTSGATNEKLFF
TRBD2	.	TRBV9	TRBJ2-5	TGTGCCAGCAGCGTAGCTGGGACTACCAAAGAGACCCAGTACTTC	CASSVAGTTKETQYF
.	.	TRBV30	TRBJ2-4	TGTGCCTGGAGTAAGGGATCGCTAGCCAAAAACATTCAGTACTTC	CAWSKGSLAKNIQYF
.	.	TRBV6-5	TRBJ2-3	TGTGCCAGCTCTCGGGGCACAGATACGCAGTATTTT	CASSRGTDTQYF
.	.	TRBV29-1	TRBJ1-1	TGCAGCGTCGGGGGAGGGAAAACTGAAGCTTTCTTT	CSVGGGKTEAFF
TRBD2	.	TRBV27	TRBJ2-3	TGTGCCAGCAGTTTATTGGGACTAGCGGGGGGGCTTGATACGCAGTATTTT	CASSLLGLAGGLDTQYF
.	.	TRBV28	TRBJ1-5	TGTGCCAGCAACAGAACACCAGGAAGTGGTCAGCCCCAGCATTTT	CASNRTPGSGQPQHF
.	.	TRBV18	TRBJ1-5	TGTGCCAGCTCACCGTCCAGGGGTCAACAGGGCAATCAGCCCCAGCATTTT	CASSPSRGQQGNQPQHF
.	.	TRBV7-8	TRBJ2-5	TGTGCCAGCAGCCGAAATTCAGAGACCCAGTACTTC	CASSRNSETQYF
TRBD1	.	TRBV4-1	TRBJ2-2	TGCGCCAGCAGCCCCCTCAAAGGGGGCTGGACCGGGGAGCTGTTTTTT	CASSPLKGGWTGELFF
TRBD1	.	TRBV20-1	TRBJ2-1	TGCAGTGCCAGGGGGCTGGATGAGCAGTTCTTC	CSARGLDEQFF
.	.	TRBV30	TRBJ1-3	TGTGCCTGGAGGGGGGAGGGAAAGGGAAACACCATATATTTT	CAWRGEGKGNTIYF
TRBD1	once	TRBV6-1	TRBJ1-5	TGTGCCAGCAGTGGCCCCGGGACAGGGAATCAGCCCCAGCATTTT	CASSGPGTGNQPQHF
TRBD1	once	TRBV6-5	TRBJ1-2	TGTGCCAGCAGTTATGGACAGGGTAACTATGGCTACACCTTC	CASSYGQGNYGYTF
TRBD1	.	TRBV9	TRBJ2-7	TGTGCCAGCAGCGCGACAGGGGGCGAGCAGTACTTC	CASSATGGEQYF
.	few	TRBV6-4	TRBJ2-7	TGTGGTATAGTCTGCAGGCCTGAGGACGAGCAGTACTTC	CGIVCRPEDEQYF
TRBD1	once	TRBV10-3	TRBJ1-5	TGTGCCATCTCAGAGACAGGGACCAATCAGCCCCAGCATTTT	CAISETGTNQPQHF
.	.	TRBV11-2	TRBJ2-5	TGTGCCAGCAGCTTCGCGAAGTCTAGGGAGACCCAGTACTTC	CASSFAKSRETQYF
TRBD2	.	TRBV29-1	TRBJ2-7	TGCAGCGTGACTAGCGGATCCTACGAGCAGTACTTC	CSVTSGSYEQYF
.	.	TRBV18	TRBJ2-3	TGTGCCAGCTCAGCGCAGGCAGATACGCAGTATTTT	CASSAQADTQYF
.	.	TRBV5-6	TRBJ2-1	TGTGCCAGCAGCTTGTGGAGGGGGCTGAATGAGCAGTTCTTC	CASSLWRGLNEQFF
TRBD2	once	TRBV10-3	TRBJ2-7	TGTGCCACCGGGACTAGCGGGAGTCCAAACTACGAGCAGTACTTC	CATGTSGSPNYEQYF
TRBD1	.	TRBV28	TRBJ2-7	TGTGCCAGCAGGGAACAGGGGACGTACTCCTACGAGCAGTACTTC	CASREQGTYSYEQYF
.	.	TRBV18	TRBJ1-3	TGTGCCAGCTCACCGGCTGGAAACACCATATATTTT	CASSPAGNTIYF
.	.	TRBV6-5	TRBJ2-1	TGTGCCAGCAGTTCGTTTCTTCCCTTAGGAATGGGGCAGTTCTTC	CASSSFLPLGMGQFF
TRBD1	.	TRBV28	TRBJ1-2	TGTGCCAGCAGTTTGTCCGGGACAGGGAACTATGGCTACACCTTC	CASSLSGTGNYGYTF
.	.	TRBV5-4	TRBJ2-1	TGTGCCAGCAGTCACTCCCGACGACAGCGCGACTCCTACAATGAGCAGTTCTTC	CASSHSRRQRDSYNEQFF
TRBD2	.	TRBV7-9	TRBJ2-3	TGTGCCAGCAGCTTAACGGGAGGGCCGACAGATACGCAGTATTTT	CASSLTGGPTDTQYF
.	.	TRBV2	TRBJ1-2	TGTGCCAGCAGTGAACAAGACAGGAAGGACACCTTC	CASSEQDRKDTF
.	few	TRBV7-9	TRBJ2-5	TGTGCCAGCAGCCAAAGTGCGGACACCGAGGTCTTCACCCAGTACTTC	CASSQSADTEVFTQYF
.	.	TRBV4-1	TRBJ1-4	TGCGCCAGCAGCCCCAACCTGGGGACTGGCGAAAAACTGTTTTTT	CASSPNLGTGEKLFF
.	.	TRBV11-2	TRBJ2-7	TGTGCCAGCAGCTTAAATAGGAACAGGTTCACCTACGAGCAGTACTTC	CASSLNRNRFTYEQYF
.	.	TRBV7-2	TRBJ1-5	TGTGCCAGCAGCTTACGACGGGGAAGCAATCAGCCCCAGCATTTT	CASSLRRGSNQPQHF
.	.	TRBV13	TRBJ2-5	TGTGCCAGCAGCCTCGACAAGACCCAGTACTTC	CASSLDKTQYF
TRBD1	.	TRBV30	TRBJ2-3	TGTGCCTGGACCCGGACAGGGACAGATACGCAGTATTTT	CAWTRTGTDTQYF
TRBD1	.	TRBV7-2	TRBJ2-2	TGTGCCAGCACGACCGTGACAGGGATCACCGGGGAGCTGTTTTTT	CASTTVTGITGELFF
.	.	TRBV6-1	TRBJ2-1	TGTGCCAGCAGTACTGACGTAGAGCAGTTCTTC	CASSTDVEQFF
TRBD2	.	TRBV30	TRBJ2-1	TGTGCCTGGAGCGCGGGGGGGCCCTACAATGAGCAGTTCTTC	CAWSAGGPYNEQFF
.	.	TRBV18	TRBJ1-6	TGTGCCAGCTCACCACTCGAACGGACCTCCTATAATTCACCCCTCCACTTT	CASSPLERTSYNSPLHF